The clone carrying this TCR beta chain was seen only a few times. These patients, aged 18 to 65, had recently diagnosed hyperthyroidism lasting under 2 months. Fresh 10 ml peripheral blood yielded PBMCs. J gave up 5 bases and V 6 bases, and 0 bases lay outside the gene matches. The CDR3 covers 12 residues. The germline V gene has CDR1 MRHNA and CDR2 SNTAGT. There were TCR beta CDR3 regions amplified from RNA transcripts. Using the HTBI primer set, a first-round RT-PCR was run on the TCR CDR3. TCRdb recomputed calls from the multiplex PCR reads with MiXCR, one row per CDR3 protein. Of around 620,000 distinct CDR3 sequences in the sample, 15% to 20% were seen once. This sample stems from a study of T cells in Graves' hyperthyroidism and ophthalmopathy.

The TCR sequence derives from a woman aged 30 to 39 with Graves' hyperthyroidism. The V gene is TRBV6-4, the J gene TRBJ1-1, with TRBD1 matching over 10 bases. Specimen: blood. In nucleotides, the CDR3 is TGTGCCAGCAGGGGACAGGGGACTGAAGCTTTCTTT. As protein: CASRGQGTEAFF.